The present TCR beta chain was sequenced within a study of cytomegalovirus exposure and HLA in healthy donors. Study-level points and caveats: Altogether, 160 or so TCR beta chains were recorded as cytomegalovirus-associated.

From germline, CDR1 is MNHNS and CDR2 SASEGT. This CDR3 has 13 residues. Notes on this clone: The antigen remains unidentified.

Primers included in the PCR were 60 Vbeta and 13 Jbeta primers. Profiling relied on immunoSEQ multiplex PCR, and the TCRdb table lists in-frame clones only, not all of them. Of some 150,000 clones listed, 75% to 85% are singletons. The receptor was isolated from a woman between 45 and 60 years old in good health and CMV-seropositive. V is TRBV6-1 and J is TRBJ2-5, with TRBD1 as a possible D gene (5 bases). The DNA end favors TRBJ2-7, so the J call may be wrong. Sequencing was performed on PBMCs. CDR3 region: CASSSTVTYEQYF. CDR3 nucleotide sequence: TGTGCCAGCAGTTCGACAGTTACCTACGAGCAGTACTTC.